This T cell receptor (beta chain) was identified during a study of blood T cell repertoires in COVID-19. Study context: Whether acute or convalescent, the COVID-19 samples came from the United States, Italy and Spain.

Those who participated ranged in age from about 18 to 89 years and resided in about 24 US areas. Participants' own reports of clinical history determined their cohort assignment. Two consecutive negative NP/OP PCR tests, clearance, or resolved symptoms defined Cohort 3 recovery. V was trimmed by 4 bases and J by 2 bases, leaving 18 bases between them. The CDR3 contains 16 residues. Germline V gene sequence: CDR1 SGHRS, CDR2 YFSETQ. Some clones are missing from TCRdb's copy, which holds only in-frame ones; the method was immunoSEQ multiplex PCR. The sample contains 130,000 to 150,000 clones, about 86% of which appear only once.

The genes are TRBV5-1 and TRBJ2-5; weak D call: TRBD2 (5 bases). This receptor was obtained from a man aged 50 or older who had recovered from COVID-19. The source material was PBMCs or T cells enriched from blood (not recorded which). CDR3 sequence: CASSQMPGVGQETQYF. The CDR3 nucleotides read TGCGCCAGCAGCCAAATGCCCGGGGTAGGGCAAGAGACCCAGTACTTC. Full variable domain (remainder filled in from reference TRBV5-1 and TRBJ2-5): KAGVTQTPRYLIKTRGQQVTLSCSPISGHRSVSWYQQTPGQGLQFLFEYFSETQRNKGNFPGRFSGRQFSNSRSEMNVSTLELGDSALYLCASSQMPGVGQETQYFGPGTRLLVL.